This entry lists 23 T cell receptor beta chains sequenced from one sample in a study of neurological immune-mediated disorders. TCRdb re-called the 5' RACE reads with MiXCR, one entry per CDR3 protein. The sample yields 25,000 to 35,000 distinct CDR3 sequences, roughly 21% seen once. Source material: PBMCs. These receptor sequences come from a woman in her sixties or seventies in good health.

This clonotype has a count of ten or more. The chain recombines TRBV3-1 with TRBJ2-5, with TRBD2 matching over 13 bases. The germline gives CDR1 LGHDT, CDR2 YNNKEL (reference sequence). The CDR3 loop spans 16 amino acids. Losses at the gene ends were 4 bases for V and 7 bases for J; bases not matched to a gene: 9. CDR3 nucleotide sequence: TGTGCCAGCAGCCCGGACGGAACTAGCGGGAGGGGGACCCAGTACTTC. It codes for CASSPDGTSGRGTQYF.

The chain couples TRBV29-1 to TRBJ2-7; 8 bases map to TRBD2. Germline V gene data show CDR1 as SQVTM and CDR2 as ANQGSEA. The CDR3 runs 13 residues. Unmatched junction bases numbered 4, after V lost 6 bases and J lost 0 bases. CDR3 sequence (DNA): TGCAGCGTAACTAGCGGAAACTCCTACGAGCAGTACTTC. Translation gives CSVTSGNSYEQYF.

This clonotype has a count of ten or more. This chain joins TRBV5-1 and TRBJ2-1, with 11 bases fitting TRBD1. The V gene end was trimmed by 0 bases and the J gene end by 7 bases; junction bases not matched to a gene: 9. The CDR3 is 17 amino acids. Germline V gene sequence: CDR1 SGHRS, CDR2 YFSETQ. CDR3 in DNA: TGCGCCAGCAGCTTGGGGGCACCGGGACAGGGGGTTAATGAGCAGTTCTTC. Translation: CASSLGAPGQGVNEQFF.

This clonotype was recorded a few times. The rearrangement links TRBV11-2 to TRBJ2-1, with 12 positions matching TRBD2. The V gene's germline CDR1 is SGHAT and CDR2 FQNNGV. Germline trimming cut 5 bases from V and 3 bases from J; bases unmatched to any gene: 5. This CDR3 has 16 amino acids. The CDR3 sequence: CASSPGTSGYYNEQFF. CDR3 DNA: TGTGCCAGCAGCCCCGGGACTAGCGGGTACTACAATGAGCAGTTCTTC. Drawing the rest from reference TRBV11-2 and TRBJ2-1, the complete variable domain is EAGVAQSPRYKIIEKRQSVAFWCNPISGHATLYWYQQILGQGPKLLIQFQNNGVVDDSQLPKDRFSAERLKGVDSTLKIQPAKLEDSAVYLCASSPGTSGYYNEQFFGPGTRLTVL.

There are many counts of this clonotype. The V and J genes are TRBV7-2 and TRBJ2-3, with 8 bases matching TRBD1. V gave up 3 bases and J gave up 3 bases; unmatched junction bases: 5. The CDR3 sequence is 15 residues long. Germline assignment: CDR1 SGHTA and CDR2 FQGNSA. CDR3 residues: CASSFPGTGTDTQYF. The CDR3 region has the DNA TGTGCCAGCAGCTTTCCCGGGACAGGAACAGATACGCAGTATTTT.

This clonotype was seen ten or more times. A junction end diverges from the germline sequence, so it may reflect a read error. The chain employs TRBV7-2 and TRBJ1-2; 7 positions match TRBD1. The germline V gene encodes CDR1 SGHTA and CDR2 FQGNSA. The CDR3 is 10 residues long. CDR3 protein: CASSFGQEGF. The CDR3 coding sequence is TGTGCCAGCAGCTTTGGACAGGAAGGCTTC.

The rearrangement links TRBV29-1 to TRBJ2-7; D is perhaps TRBD1 (5 bases). Germline CDR1 and CDR2: SQVTM and ANQGSEA. This CDR3 is 15 amino acids long. Trimming pared 6 bases from V and 0 bases from J, leaving 18 bases between. CDR3 sequence (DNA): TGCAGCGTATTTGGGGCTCCAGGATCCTCCTACGAGCAGTACTTC. This codes for CSVFGAPGSSYEQYF.

This clonotype appeared once. The chain recombines TRBV5-4 with TRBJ2-4; D uncertain. Germline CDR1 and CDR2: SGHNT and YYREEE (reference sequence). Trimming pared 8 bases from V and 1 base from J, leaving 13 bases between. The CDR3 is 14 residues long. The CDR3 protein is CARSWYEAKNIQYF. The CDR3 nucleotides are TGTGCCAGGAGTTGGTATGAGGCCAAAAACATTCAGTACTTC.

At least ten counts were recorded for this clonotype. The chain recombines TRBV24-1 with TRBJ2-7; 9 bases match TRBD1. Losses at the gene ends were 2 bases for V and 4 bases for J; bases not matched to a gene: 5. Per the germline V gene, CDR1 is KGHDR and CDR2 is SFDVKD. The CDR3 totals 15 residues. The CDR3: CATSDSGTGRYEQYF. CDR3 coding DNA: TGTGCCACCAGTGATTCCGGGACAGGGCGTTACGAGCAGTACTTC.

At least ten counts were recorded for this clonotype. The rearrangement uses TRBV15 and TRBJ2-1; 9 bases map to TRBD2. This CDR3 spans 16 amino acids. Trimming at V came to 5 bases and at J to 2 bases, leaving 7 bases not matched to a gene. Germline V gives CDR1 LNHNV, CDR2 YYDKDF (reference sequence). The CDR3: CATSPLSGSTYNEQFF. The CDR3 nucleotides read TGTGCCACCAGCCCGCTTAGCGGGAGCACCTACAATGAGCAGTTCTTC. Full variable domain (remainder filled in from reference TRBV15 and TRBJ2-1): DAMVIQNPRYQVTQFGKPVTLSCSQTLNHNVMYWYQQKSSQAPKLLFHYYDKDFNNEADTPDNFQSRRPNTSFCFLDIRSPGLGDTAMYLCATSPLSGSTYNEQFFGPGTRLTVL.

This clonotype has ten or more counts. The V gene is TRBV20-1, the J gene TRBJ1-5, with TRBD1 as a possible D gene (5 bases). This CDR3 has 13 residues. The V gene lost 6 bases and the J gene lost 3 bases, with 12 bases spanning the gap. From germline, CDR1 is DFQATT and CDR2 SNEGSKA (reference sequence). The CDR3 DNA follows: TGCAGTGCCACCAGACAGCCCAATCAGCCCCAGCATTTT. This sequence encodes CSATRQPNQPQHF.

The V gene is TRBV5-1, the J gene TRBJ2-1; 9 bases align to TRBD2. Germline CDR1 reads SGHRS; CDR2 reads YFSETQ. V was pared by 3 bases and J by 0 bases, with 16 bases of the junction left unmatched. This CDR3 contains 20 residues. The CDR3 loop is CASSSRGAGGQKSSYNEQFF. CDR3 coding DNA: TGCGCCAGCAGCTCCCGAGGCGCGGGAGGGCAAAAGAGCTCCTACAATGAGCAGTTCTTC.

This clonotype was seen at least ten times. This rearrangement joins TRBV7-2 to TRBJ1-2; D remains ambiguous. The CDR3 is 15 residues long. The germline V gene encodes CDR1 SGHTA and CDR2 FQGNSA. V gave up 5 bases and J gave up 5 bases, with 18 bases separating them. The CDR3 here is CASSAWDYSTYGYTF. The DNA for the CDR3 is TGTGCCAGCAGCGCTTGGGATTACAGCACTTATGGCTACACCTTC. Supplemented by reference TRBV7-2 and TRBJ1-2, the full variable domain reads GAGVSQSPSNKVTEKGKDVELRCDPISGHTALYWYRQSLGQGLEFLIYFQGNSAPDKSGLPSDRFSAERTGGSVSTLTIQRTQQEDSAVYLCASSAWDYSTYGYTFGSGTRLTVV.

Ten or more counts support this clonotype. The chain carries TRBV5-1 and TRBJ1-4; no reliable D call. V gave up 1 base and J gave up 1 base, with 11 bases separating them. The CDR3 spans 16 residues. Germline CDR1 is SGHRS and CDR2 is YFSETQ. CDR3 DNA sequence: TGCGCCAGCAGCTTGAATCCCGGTGGAACTAATGAAAAACTGTTTTTT. Translating gives CASSLNPGGTNEKLFF.

This clonotype was detected ten times or more. V gene TRBV12-3 or TRBV12-4 combines with J gene TRBJ2-5, with D uncertain. V was shortened by 5 bases and J by 5 bases, with 6 bases between the two germline ends. The CDR3 is 11 residues long. The CDR3 reads CASSQSETQYF. CDR3 DNA sequence: TGTGCCAGCAGTCAGTCGGAGACCCAGTACTTC.

The CDR3 reads CASSSIAGAYNEQFF. The CDR3 nucleotides read TGTGCCAGCAGCTCAATAGCGGGGGCCTACAATGAGCAGTTCTTC. The gene calls are TRBV7-8 and TRBJ2-1; 9 nucleotides agree with TRBD2. Losses at the gene ends were 4 bases for V and 2 bases for J; bases not matched to a gene: 3. Germline V gene lookup returns CDR1 SGHVS and CDR2 FQNEAQ. The CDR3 contains 15 residues.

By share, this clonotype counts as medium-sized. The chain has TRBV25-1 and TRBJ1-5; possibly TRBD1 for D (5 bases). The germline CDR1 and CDR2 sequences are MGHDK and SYGVNS. Trimming removed 1 base from V and 5 bases from J, with 9 bases in between. This CDR3 region has 14 residues. The CDR3 protein is CASSESGGDQPQHF. DNA of the CDR3: TGTGCCAGCAGTGAATCGGGGGGAGATCAGCCCCAGCATTTT.

This clonotype has a count of ten or more. The chain has TRBV4-2 and TRBJ2-7; the match to TRBD1 covers 7 bases. After removal of 3 bases from V and 3 bases from J, the junction contained 14 bases not matched to a gene. Germline CDR1 and CDR2: LGHNA and YNFKEQ. The CDR3 is made up of 17 amino acids. CDR3 region: CASSHAPTGAGDYEQYF. The CDR3 DNA is TGTGCCAGCAGCCATGCCCCAACAGGGGCCGGGGACTACGAGCAGTACTTC.

This clonotype has ten or more counts. The chain has TRBV20-1 and TRBJ2-3; 8 nucleotides align to TRBD1. This CDR3 contains 14 residues. V trimming: 5 bases; J trimming: 3 bases; junction bases outside the gene matches: 7. Germline V gene lookup returns CDR1 DFQATT and CDR2 SNEGSKA (reference sequence). CDR3 residues: CSAWTGSSTDTQYF. CDR3 in DNA: TGCAGTGCTTGGACAGGGAGTTCGACAGATACGCAGTATTTT.

This clonotype was observed many times. J is TRBJ2-7 and V is TRBV29-1; 10 nucleotides match TRBD2. Per germline, CDR1 SQVTM and CDR2 ANQGSEA. The V and J ends lost 7 bases and 3 bases, in that order; junction bases with no gene match: 3. The CDR3 sequence is 12 residues long. CDR3 in DNA: TGCAGCGCCGGACTAGCGGACTACGAGCAGTACTTC. This codes for CSAGLADYEQYF.

The V gene is TRBV28, the J gene TRBJ2-7; 8 positions match TRBD2. This CDR3 is 14 amino acids long. Trimming took 7 bases from V and 5 from J; bases not matched to a gene: 10. Germline V CDR1 and CDR2: MDHEN, SYDVKM. CDR3 sequence: CASKPRGGPHEQYF. The CDR3 region has the DNA TGTGCCAGCAAGCCCCGGGGGGGGCCCCACGAGCAGTACTTC.

This clonotype qualifies as medium-sized. The V gene is TRBV4-1, the J gene TRBJ2-7, with no clear D. Trimming removed 2 bases from V and 3 bases from J, with 2 bases in between. Germline V gene lookup returns CDR1 MGHRA and CDR2 YSYEKL. The CDR3 extends over 11 amino acids. The CDR3 loop reads CASSQFYEQYF. As DNA, the CDR3 is TGCGCCAGCAGCCAATTCTACGAGCAGTACTTC.

This clonotype occurred many times. The CDR3 region is CASSYNAQNTIYF. CDR3 bases: TGCGCCAGCAGCTACAACGCCCAAAACACCATATATTTT. The rearrangement uses TRBV5-1 and TRBJ1-3; D is unresolved. Germline V gene sequence: CDR1 SGHRS, CDR2 YFSETQ. V was pared by 3 bases and J by 6 bases, with 10 bases between. CDR3 length: 13 amino acids.